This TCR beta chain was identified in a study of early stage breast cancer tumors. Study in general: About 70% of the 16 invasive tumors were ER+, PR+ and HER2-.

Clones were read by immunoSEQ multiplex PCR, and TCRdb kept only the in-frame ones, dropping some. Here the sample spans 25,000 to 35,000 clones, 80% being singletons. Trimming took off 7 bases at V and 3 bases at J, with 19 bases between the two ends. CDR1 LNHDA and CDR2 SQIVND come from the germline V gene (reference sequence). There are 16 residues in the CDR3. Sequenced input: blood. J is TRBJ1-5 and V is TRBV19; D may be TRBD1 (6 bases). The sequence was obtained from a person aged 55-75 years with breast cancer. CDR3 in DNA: TGTGCCAGTAAAGTTTGGGGGCAGGGTCACAATCAGCCCCAGCATTTT. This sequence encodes CASKVWGQGHNQPQHF.